This TCR beta chain was observed in a study of blood T cell repertoires in COVID-19. As for the study in general: Samples taken during acute and convalescent COVID-19 were collected in the United States, Italy and Spain. Nucleic acid was either cDNA or gDNA, and it came from T cells, B-cell-depleted T cells, or PBMCs.

In the authors' workflow: Counts of nucleated cells, estimated from reference gene primer amplification, were obtained. The data were produced by immunoSEQ multiplex PCR, yet TCRdb's version contains in-frame clones alone and is incomplete. D and trimming come from the DNA, and the V and J calls and clone size come from that table. The sample lists about 160,000 clones; about three quarters were seen once. The CDR3 extends over 14 amino acids. The V and J ends lost 1 base and 5 bases, in that order; junction bases with no gene match: 4. Germline CDR1 is SGHDN and CDR2 is FVKESK. This TCR came from a man aged 55 to 70 with acute or convalescent COVID-19. Material for sequencing was peripheral blood. The chain employs TRBV14 and TRBJ1-2; TRBD1 matches 7 bases. The CDR3 protein is CASSQVGDRYGYTF. CDR3 in DNA: TGTGCCAGCAGCCAAGTAGGGGACAGATATGGCTACACCTTC.